Presented here are 13 T cell receptor beta chains from one specimen sequenced in a study of blood T cells in healthy people across ages. The authors ran a second PCR of roughly 6 to 12 cycles using a sample-barcoded 5' primer and a J-beta primer mix. MiXCR was run by TCRdb on the 5' RACE reads, yielding one entry per CDR3 protein. This repertoire shows 1.5 million to 2 million distinct CDR3 sequences, about 31% found once; its top ten account for over 9%. The sequenced material came from blood. Receptor source: a woman aged 25 to 39 in good health.

As DNA, the CDR3 is TGTGCCACCAGTGATTCCCAGGGCCCAGATACGCAGTATTTT. It translates to CATSDSQGPDTQYF. The chain employs TRBV24-1 and TRBJ2-3, with D possibly matching TRBD1 (5 bases). Germline CDR1 reads KGHDR; CDR2 reads SFDVKD. The CDR3 has 14 amino acids. Trimming took 2 bases from V and 4 from J, leaving 9 bases between them.

This clonotype has a handful of counts. CDR3 DNA: TGCGCCAGCAGTGGAAGACGGGGACCCAACAATGAGCAGTTCTTC. It is translated as CASSGRRGPNNEQFF. The chain employs TRBV10-2 and TRBJ2-1; D tentatively reads TRBD1 or TRBD2 (5 bases each). Germline V lookup: CDR1 WSHSY, CDR2 SAAADI. The CDR3 loop spans 15 amino acids. V gave up 4 bases and J gave up 5 bases, with 15 bases separating them.

This clonotype was found many times. The chain carries TRBV6-2 or TRBV6-3 and TRBJ2-3; 13 bases agree with TRBD2. Germline V lookup: CDR1 MNHEY, CDR2 SVGEGT. This CDR3 region has 18 residues. Trimming at V came to 5 bases and at J to 6 bases, leaving 14 bases not matched to a gene. The CDR3 spells CASSLGLAGDFPTDTQYF. As DNA, the CDR3 is TGTGCCAGCAGTCTTGGACTAGCGGGGGACTTCCCCACGGATACGCAGTATTTT.

This chain connects TRBV18 to TRBJ2-1, with TRBD2 identical over 8 bases. There are 15 residues in the CDR3. V lost 6 bases and J lost 5; bases outside the gene matches: 9. Germline V gene lookup returns CDR1 KGHSH and CDR2 LQKENI. CDR3 protein: CASSKTGTSNNEQFF. CDR3 nucleotide sequence: TGTGCCAGCTCTAAGACCGGGACTAGTAACAATGAGCAGTTCTTC.

V and J are TRBV29-1 and TRBJ1-2; D call uncertain. V lost 3 bases and J lost 4, with 15 bases in between. This CDR3 is built from 14 residues. CDR1 is SQVTM, CDR2 ANQGSEA, per germline. CDR3 nucleotides: TGCAGCGTTGACATAGCGGAGTCGGCCTATGGCTACACCTTC. Amino acid sequence: CSVDIAESAYGYTF.

V and J are TRBV7-9 and TRBJ1-1; D may be TRBD1 (5 bases). Between the trimmed V and J ends, which lost 1 base and 5 bases, there was a span of 11 bases. Germline V gives CDR1 SEHNR, CDR2 FQNEAQ (reference sequence). The CDR3 contains 14 residues. CDR3: CASSLGGSWTEAFF. CDR3 bases: TGTGCCAGCAGCTTAGGGGGGTCCTGGACTGAAGCTTTCTTT. The full variable domain, with the rest looked up from reference TRBV7-9 and TRBJ1-1, is DTGVSQNPRHKITKRGQNVTFRCDPISEHNRLYWYRQTLGQGPEFLTYFQNEAQLEKSRLLSDRFSAERPKGSFSTLEIQRTEQGDSAMYLCASSLGGSWTEAFFGQGTRLTVV.

The CDR3 here is CASSVNRATYEQYF. In DNA form, the CDR3 reads TGTGCCAGCAGTGTTAACAGGGCCACCTACGAGCAGTACTTC. The chain uses TRBV6-1 and TRBJ2-7, with D possibly TRBD1 on 6 matching bases. Germline CDR1 reads MNHNS; CDR2 reads SASEGT. The V end was cut by 4 bases, the J end by 2 bases, with 12 bases between. CDR3 length: 14 residues.

Notes on this clonotype: A much larger clone lies a single base off, so this may be a read error. The chain is built from TRBV29-1 and TRBJ2-1, with D maybe TRBD1 (5 bases). This CDR3 is 15 amino acids long. The germline V gene encodes CDR1 SQVTM and CDR2 ANQGSEA. Trimming pared 3 bases from V and 0 bases from J, leaving 12 bases between. Written as DNA, the CDR3 is TGCAGCGTTGACCGAAGGGGTGTCTCCTACAATGAGCAGTTCTTC. Its translation is CSVDRRGVSYNEQFF.

A few counts support this clonotype. This rearrangement joins TRBV20-1 to TRBJ2-5; D is undetermined. The V gene's germline CDR1 is DFQATT and CDR2 SNEGSKA (reference sequence). This CDR3 comprises 13 residues. Trimming took 4 bases from V and 4 from J, leaving 13 bases between them. CDR3 residues: CSANRAVGETQYF. CDR3 sequence (DNA): TGCAGTGCTAATAGGGCGGTAGGAGAGACCCAGTACTTC.

V usage is TRBV6-1 and J usage is TRBJ2-1; either TRBD1 or TRBD2 may supply D (5 bases each). Looked up from germline, CDR1 is MNHNS and CDR2 is SASEGT. The CDR3 loop spans 15 amino acids. Deletions cut 2 bases from V and 9 bases from J, with 17 bases between. The CDR3 reads CASSECRGPVCEQFF. The CDR3 nucleotides read TGTGCCAGCAGTGAATGCCGGGGCCCTGTGTGTGAGCAGTTCTTC.

J is TRBJ2-1 and V is TRBV27; 7 nucleotides match TRBD2. Germline loops: CDR1 MNHEY, CDR2 SMNVEV (reference sequence). The V segment lost 4 bases and the J segment 8 bases; nucleotides outside the gene matches: 17. CDR3 length: 17 residues. The CDR3 reads CASSYGGGPGMGYEQFF. CDR3 DNA: TGTGCCAGCAGTTATGGGGGAGGGCCGGGGATGGGGTATGAGCAGTTCTTC.

This clonotype was found a few times. V usage is TRBV6-1 and J usage is TRBJ2-5, with a possible D match to TRBD2 (7 bases). This CDR3 spans 14 amino acids. Trimming removed 6 bases from V and 5 bases from J, with 16 bases in between. Per germline, CDR1 MNHNS and CDR2 SASEGT. This CDR3 is CASRTRGRGETQYF. The CDR3 nucleotides read TGTGCCAGCAGGACTAGAGGGAGGGGGGAGACCCAGTACTTC.

The chain has TRBV20-1 and TRBJ2-7, with 8 bases identical to TRBD2. The CDR3 is 15 residues long. With V trimmed by 4 bases and J by 2 bases, 10 bases remained unmatched. Germline-derived CDR1 and CDR2 are DFQATT and SNEGSKA (reference sequence). CDR3 region: CSATSGSSLTYEQYF. DNA for the CDR3: TGCAGTGCTACGAGCGGGAGCTCTTTGACCTACGAGCAGTACTTC.